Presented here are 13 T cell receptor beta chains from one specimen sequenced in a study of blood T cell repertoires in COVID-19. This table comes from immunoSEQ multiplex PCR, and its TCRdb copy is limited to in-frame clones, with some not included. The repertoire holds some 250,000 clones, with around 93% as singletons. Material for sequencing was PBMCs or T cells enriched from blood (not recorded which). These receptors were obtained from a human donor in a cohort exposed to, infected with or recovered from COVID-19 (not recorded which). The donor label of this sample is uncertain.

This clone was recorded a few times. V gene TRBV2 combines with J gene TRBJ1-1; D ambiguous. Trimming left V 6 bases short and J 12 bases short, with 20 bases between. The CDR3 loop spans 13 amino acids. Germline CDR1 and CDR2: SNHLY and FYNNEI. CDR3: CASSDPPRVSPFF. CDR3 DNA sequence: TGTGCCAGCAGCGACCCCCCGAGGGTATCGCCTTTCTTT.

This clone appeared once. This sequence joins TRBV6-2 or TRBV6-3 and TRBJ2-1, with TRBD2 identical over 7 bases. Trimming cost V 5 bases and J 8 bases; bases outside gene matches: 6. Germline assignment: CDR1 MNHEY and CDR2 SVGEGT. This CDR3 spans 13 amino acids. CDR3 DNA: TGTGCCAGCAGTACTGGGACTATCGATGAGCAGTTCTTC. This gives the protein CASSTGTIDEQFF.

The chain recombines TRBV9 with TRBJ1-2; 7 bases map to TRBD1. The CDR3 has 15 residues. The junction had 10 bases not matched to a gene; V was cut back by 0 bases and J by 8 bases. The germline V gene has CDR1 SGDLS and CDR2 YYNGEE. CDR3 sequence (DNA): TGTGCCAGCAGCGTAGGAGGGGGCGCGGTTGAAGGCTACACCTTC. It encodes CASSVGGGAVEGYTF.

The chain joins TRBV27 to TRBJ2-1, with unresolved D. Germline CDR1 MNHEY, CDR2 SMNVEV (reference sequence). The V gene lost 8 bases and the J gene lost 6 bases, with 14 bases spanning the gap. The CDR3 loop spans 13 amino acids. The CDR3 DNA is TGTGCCAGCGGGTGGAGAGGTTTCAATGAGCAGTTCTTC. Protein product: CASGWRGFNEQFF.

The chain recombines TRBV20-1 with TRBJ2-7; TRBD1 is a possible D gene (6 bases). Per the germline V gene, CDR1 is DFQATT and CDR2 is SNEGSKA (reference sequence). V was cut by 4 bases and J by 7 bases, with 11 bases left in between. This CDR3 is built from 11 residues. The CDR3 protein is CSANRAREQYF. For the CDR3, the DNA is TGCAGTGCTAACAGGGCTCGGGAGCAGTACTTC.

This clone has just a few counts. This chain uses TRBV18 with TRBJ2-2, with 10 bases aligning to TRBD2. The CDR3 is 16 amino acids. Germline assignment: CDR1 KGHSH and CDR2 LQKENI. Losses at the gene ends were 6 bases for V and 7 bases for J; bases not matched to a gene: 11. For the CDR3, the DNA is TGTGCCAGCTCGTTCCGACTAGCGGGTAATGACGGGGAGCTGTTTTTT. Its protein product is CASSFRLAGNDGELFF.

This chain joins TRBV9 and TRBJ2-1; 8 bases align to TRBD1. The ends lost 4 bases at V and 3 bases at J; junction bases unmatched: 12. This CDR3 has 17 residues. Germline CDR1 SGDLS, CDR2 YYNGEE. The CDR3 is CASSPRTGKGNYNEQFF. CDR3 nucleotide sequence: TGTGCCAGCAGCCCTCGGACAGGGAAGGGAAACTACAATGAGCAGTTCTTC.

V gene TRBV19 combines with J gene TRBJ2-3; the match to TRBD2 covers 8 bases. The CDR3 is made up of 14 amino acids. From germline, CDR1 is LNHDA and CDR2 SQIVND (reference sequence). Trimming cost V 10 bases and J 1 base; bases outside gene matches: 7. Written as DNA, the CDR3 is TGTGCCACCCGGGGGGGGCCGGGCACAGATACGCAGTATTTT. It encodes CATRGGPGTDTQYF.

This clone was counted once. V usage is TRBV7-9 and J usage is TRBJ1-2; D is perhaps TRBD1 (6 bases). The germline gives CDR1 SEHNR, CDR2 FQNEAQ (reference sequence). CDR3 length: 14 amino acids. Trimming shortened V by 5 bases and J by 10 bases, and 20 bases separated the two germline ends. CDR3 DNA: TGTGCCAGCAGCCACGTGCTTGAGGGGGGGAACTACACCTTC. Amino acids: CASSHVLEGGNYTF.

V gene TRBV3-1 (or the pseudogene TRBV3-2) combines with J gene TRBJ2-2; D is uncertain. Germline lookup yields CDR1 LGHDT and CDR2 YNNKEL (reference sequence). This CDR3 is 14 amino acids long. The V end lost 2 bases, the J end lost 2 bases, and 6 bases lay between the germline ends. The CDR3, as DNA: TGTGCCAGCAGCCAATCCCTAAACACCGGGGAGCTGTTTTTT. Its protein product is CASSQSLNTGELFF.

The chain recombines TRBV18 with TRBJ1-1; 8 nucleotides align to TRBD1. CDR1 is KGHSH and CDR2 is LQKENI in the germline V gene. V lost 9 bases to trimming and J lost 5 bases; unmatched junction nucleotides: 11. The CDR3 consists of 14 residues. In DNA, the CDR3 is TGTGCCAGTCAAAGGGGCAGGGGGCAAACTGAAGCTTTCTTT. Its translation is CASQRGRGQTEAFF.

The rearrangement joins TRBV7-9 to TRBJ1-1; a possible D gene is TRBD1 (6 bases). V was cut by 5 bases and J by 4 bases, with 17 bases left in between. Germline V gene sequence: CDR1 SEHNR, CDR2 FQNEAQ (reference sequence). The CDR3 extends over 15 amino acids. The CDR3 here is CASSGAGGVGTEAFF. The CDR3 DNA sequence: TGTGCCAGCAGCGGCGCTGGGGGCGTCGGCACTGAAGCTTTCTTT.

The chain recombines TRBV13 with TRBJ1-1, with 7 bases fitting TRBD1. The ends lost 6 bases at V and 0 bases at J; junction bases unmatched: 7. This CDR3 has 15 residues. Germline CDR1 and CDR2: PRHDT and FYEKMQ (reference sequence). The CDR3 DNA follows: TGTGCCAGCAGGACTTGGGACAGTATGAACACTGAAGCTTTCTTT. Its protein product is CASRTWDSMNTEAFF.